This T cell receptor beta chain was profiled in a study of CD8 T cells in Susac syndrome. Trimming left V 4 bases short and J 8 bases short, with 14 bases between. The germline CDR1 and CDR2 sequences are SQVTM and ANQGSEA. The length of the CDR3 is 12 residues. An input of about 0.45 to 1 ug of RNA was subjected to reverse transcription using random hexamers. A multiplex approach, immunoSEQ multiplex PCR, amplified TCR beta CDR3 across 54 Vbeta and 13 Jbeta. TCRdb recomputed calls from the immunoSEQ multiplex PCR reads with MiXCR, one row per CDR3 protein. The repertoire holds about 210,000 distinct CDR3 sequences, with 95% as singletons.

This chain uses TRBV29-1 with TRBJ1-2, with a possible D match to TRBD1 (6 bases). This clonotype was obtained from a human donor with multiple sclerosis. The material sequenced was CD4+ T cells from PBMCs. The CDR3 nucleotides are TGCAGCGTTGGTCCGGGGGCAGGGGGCTACACCTTC. It is translated as CSVGPGAGGYTF. The whole variable domain, remainder taken from reference TRBV29-1 and TRBJ1-2, is SAVISQKPSRDICQRGTSLTIQCQVDSQVTMMFWYRQQPGQSLTLIATANQGSEATYESGFVIDKFPISRPNLTFSTLTVSNMSPEDSSIYLCSVGPGAGGYTFGSGTRLTVV.